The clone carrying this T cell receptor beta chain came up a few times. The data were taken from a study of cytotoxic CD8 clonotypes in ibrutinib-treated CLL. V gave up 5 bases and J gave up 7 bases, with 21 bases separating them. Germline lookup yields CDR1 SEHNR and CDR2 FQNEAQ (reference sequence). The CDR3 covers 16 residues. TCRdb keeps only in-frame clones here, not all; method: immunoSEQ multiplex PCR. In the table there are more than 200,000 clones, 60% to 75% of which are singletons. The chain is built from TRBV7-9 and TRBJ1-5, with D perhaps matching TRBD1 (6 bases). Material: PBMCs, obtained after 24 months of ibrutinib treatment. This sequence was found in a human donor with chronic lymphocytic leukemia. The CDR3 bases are TGTGCCAGCAGCACAGGACAGCCCGACGGGGGGCAGCCCCAGCATTTT. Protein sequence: CASSTGQPDGGQPQHF.